This T cell receptor beta chain was retrieved from a study of CD8 T cells in ankylosing spondylitis. This clonotype appeared a few times. Its antigen is as yet unknown. Quantitative 5'-RACE with molecular barcodes generated TCR beta libraries. One entry per CDR3 protein, called by TCRdb with MiXCR from the 5' RACE reads. This sample yields 35,000 to 40,000 distinct CDR3 sequences, of which 16% are seen a single time; 45% belongs to the top ten. The V gene end was trimmed by 0 bases and the J gene end by 5 bases; junction bases not matched to a gene: 1. The CDR3 totals 15 residues. Germline assignment: CDR1 SGHRS and CDR2 YFSETQ. General study points: Reportedly, significant enrichment of disease-linked clones occurred in matched ankylosing spondylitis synovial fluid. Reactive arthritis synovial fluid and blood were previously reported to contain some motif variants. A TCR beta motif of roughly 8 highly homologous variants seemed to mark ankylosing spondylitis blood.

J is TRBJ2-2 and V is TRBV5-1, with TRBD2 matching over 10 bases. The clonotype originates from a male donor with ankylosing spondylitis or in good health (not recorded which). Sample: blood. The DNA of the CDR3 is TGCGCCAGCAGCTTGGTGACTAGCGGGACCGGGGAGCTGTTTTTT. Protein sequence: CASSLVTSGTGELFF.